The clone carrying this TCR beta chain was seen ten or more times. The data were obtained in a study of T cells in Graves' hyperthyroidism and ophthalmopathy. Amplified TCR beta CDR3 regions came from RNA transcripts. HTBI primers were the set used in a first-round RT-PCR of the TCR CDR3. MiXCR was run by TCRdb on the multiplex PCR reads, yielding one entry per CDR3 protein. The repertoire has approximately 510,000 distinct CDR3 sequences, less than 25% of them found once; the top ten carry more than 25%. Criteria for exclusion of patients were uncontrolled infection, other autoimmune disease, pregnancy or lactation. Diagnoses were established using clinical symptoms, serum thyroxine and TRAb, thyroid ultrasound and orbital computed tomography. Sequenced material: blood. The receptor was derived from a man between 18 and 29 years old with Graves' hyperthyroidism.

In nucleotides, the CDR3 is TGTGCCAGCAGGGGGGACAACCCTTTATACTTTTACGAGCAGTACTTC. Protein: CASRGDNPLYFYEQYF. J is TRBJ2-7 and V is TRBV6-1, with D tentatively TRBD1 (6 bases). Germline lookup yields CDR1 MNHNS and CDR2 SASEGT. Between the trimmed V and J ends, which lost 6 bases and 4 bases, there was a span of 22 bases. The CDR3 loop spans 16 amino acids.